One and the same sample provided the 3 T cell receptor beta chains below, sequenced in a study of Graves' ophthalmopathy and Graves' hyperthyroidism (dated by TCRdb to between 2017 and 2018). The instrument given in TCRdb is Illumina HiSeq 2000. For repertoire sequencing, the TCR beta CDR3 regions were amplified from RNA transcripts. The first round was an RT-PCR using HTBI primers with the Qiagen OneStep RT-PCR kit, and this first round was followed by a second-round multiplex PCR, then size selection and purification. TCRdb reprocessing: public reads trimmed at Q25 with fastp, clones called with MiXCR, in-frame beta chains kept. Rows with one shared CDR3 protein collapse into an entry with the most common genes and DNA. The table for this sample lists approximately 1.2 million distinct CDR3 sequences; about 36% of them were counted only once. Over 8.5% of the sample belongs to the ten largest clones.

Sequenced sample: peripheral blood or thyroid tissue (not recorded which). These receptors were collected from an adult man with Graves' hyperthyroidism.

Worth noting for this clonotype: Likely a read error: the CDR3 ends without its conserved phenylalanine or tryptophan. The DNA is left out, because the CDR3 cannot be placed on it with certainty; the CDR3 is given as TCRdb lists it. CDR3 in amino acids: CASSLSGS. The chain recombines TRBV24-1 with TRBJ2-7. Germline V gives CDR1 KGHDR, CDR2 SFDVKD. Ends included, the CDR3 has 8 residues.

To note about this clonotype: The junction departs from the called germline gene at one end, perhaps through a read error. V is TRBV6-4 and J is TRBJ1-6; D gene unclear. From germline, CDR1 is MRHNA and CDR2 SNTAGT. The CDR3 is 18 amino acids. The CDR3 loop reads CASSYSRTRLSYNSPLHF. The DNA of the CDR3 is TGTGCCAGCAGTTACTCGAGAACGCGTCTCTCCTATAATTCACCCCTCCACTTT.

This clonotype came up many times. The rearrangement uses TRBV10-3 and TRBJ1-6; D is possibly TRBD1 (5 bases). This CDR3 comprises 15 residues. The germline gives CDR1 ENHRY, CDR2 SYGVKD. V was shortened by 4 bases and J by 5 bases, with 12 bases between the two germline ends. The CDR3 loop reads CAISVGTDHNSPLHF. The DNA for the CDR3 is TGTGCCATCAGTGTGGGGACCGACCATAATTCACCCCTCCACTTT.